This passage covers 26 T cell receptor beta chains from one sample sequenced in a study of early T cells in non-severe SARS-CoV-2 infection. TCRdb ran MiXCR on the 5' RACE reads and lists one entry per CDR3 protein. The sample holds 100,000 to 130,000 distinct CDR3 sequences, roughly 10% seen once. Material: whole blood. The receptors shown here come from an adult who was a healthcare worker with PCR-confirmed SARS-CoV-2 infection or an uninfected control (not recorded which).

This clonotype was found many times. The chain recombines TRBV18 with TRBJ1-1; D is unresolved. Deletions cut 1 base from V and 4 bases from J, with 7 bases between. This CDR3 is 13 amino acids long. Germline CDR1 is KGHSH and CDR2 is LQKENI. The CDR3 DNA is TGTGCCAGCTCACCACAGGGCCCCACTGAAGCTTTCTTT. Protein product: CASSPQGPTEAFF.

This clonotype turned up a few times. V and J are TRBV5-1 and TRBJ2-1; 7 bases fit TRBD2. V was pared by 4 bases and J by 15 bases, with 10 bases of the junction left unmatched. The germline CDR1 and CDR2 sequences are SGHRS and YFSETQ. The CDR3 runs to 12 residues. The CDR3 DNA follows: TGCGCCAGCAGCCCATCTCGCGGGGAGGGGTTCTTC. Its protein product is CASSPSRGEGFF.

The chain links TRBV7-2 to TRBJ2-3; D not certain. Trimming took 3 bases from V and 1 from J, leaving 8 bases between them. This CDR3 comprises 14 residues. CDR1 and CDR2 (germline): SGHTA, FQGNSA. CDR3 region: CASSFGSRTDTQYF. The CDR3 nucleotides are TGTGCCAGCAGCTTTGGCAGCCGCACAGATACGCAGTATTTT.

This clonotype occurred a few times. The CDR3 region is CASSPRADSRSYTF. The CDR3, as DNA: TGTGCCAGCAGCCCCCGGGCGGACTCGCGTAGCTACACCTTC. The chain links TRBV12-3 or TRBV12-4 to TRBJ1-2; D is unclear. This CDR3 region has 14 residues. The V gene lost 6 bases and the J gene lost 9 bases, with 20 bases spanning the gap.

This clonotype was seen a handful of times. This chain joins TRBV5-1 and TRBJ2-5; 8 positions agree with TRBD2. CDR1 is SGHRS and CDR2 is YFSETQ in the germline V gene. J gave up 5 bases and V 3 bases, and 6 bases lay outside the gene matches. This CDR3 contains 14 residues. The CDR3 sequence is CASSYQAGGETQYF. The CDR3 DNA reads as TGCGCCAGCAGCTACCAGGCGGGAGGCGAGACCCAGTACTTC.

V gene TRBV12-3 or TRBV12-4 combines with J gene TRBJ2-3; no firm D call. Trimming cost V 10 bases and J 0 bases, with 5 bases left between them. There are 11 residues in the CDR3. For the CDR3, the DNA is TGTGCCATATCGAGCACAGATACGCAGTATTTT. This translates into CAISSTDTQYF.

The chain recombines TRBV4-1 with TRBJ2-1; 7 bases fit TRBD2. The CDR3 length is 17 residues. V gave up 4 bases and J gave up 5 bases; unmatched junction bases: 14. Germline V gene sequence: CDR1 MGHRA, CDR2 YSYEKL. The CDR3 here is CASSPRPFREEHNEQFF. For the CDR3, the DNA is TGCGCCAGCAGCCCACGCCCTTTTCGGGAGGAACACAATGAGCAGTTCTTC.

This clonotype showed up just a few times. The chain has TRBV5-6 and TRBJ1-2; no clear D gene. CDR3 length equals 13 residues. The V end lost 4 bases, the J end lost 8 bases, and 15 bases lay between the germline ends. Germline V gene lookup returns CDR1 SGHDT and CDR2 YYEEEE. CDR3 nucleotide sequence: TGTGCCAGCAGCACGGCAGGCGGAAGAGGCTACACCTTC. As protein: CASSTAGGRGYTF.

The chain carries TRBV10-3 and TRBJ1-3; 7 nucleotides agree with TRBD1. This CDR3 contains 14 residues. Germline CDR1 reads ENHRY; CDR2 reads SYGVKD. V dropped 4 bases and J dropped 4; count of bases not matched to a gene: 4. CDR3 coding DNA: TGTGCCATCAGTGCCCGGGACAGAGGAAACACCATATATTTT. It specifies CAISARDRGNTIYF.

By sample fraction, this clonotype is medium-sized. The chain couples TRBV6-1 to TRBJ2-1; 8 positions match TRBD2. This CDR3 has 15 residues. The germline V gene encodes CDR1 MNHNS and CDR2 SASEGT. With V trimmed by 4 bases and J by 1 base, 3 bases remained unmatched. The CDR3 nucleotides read TGTGCCAGCAGTGTCCGGGAGGGGTCCTACAATGAGCAGTTCTTC. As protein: CASSVREGSYNEQFF.

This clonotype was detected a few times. The CDR3 loop reads CASTQGGNTEAFF. The CDR3 DNA reads TGTGCCAGCACCCAAGGGGGGAACACTGAAGCTTTCTTT. The V call is TRBV6-6, the J call TRBJ1-1, with TRBD1 as a possible D gene (6 bases). Germline CDR1 and CDR2: MNHNY and SVGAGI (reference sequence). The V and J ends lost 7 bases and 1 base respectively, with 10 bases between them. The CDR3 contains 13 residues.

CDR3 sequence (DNA): TGTGCCAGCAGGGGCCCCCGTATAACTAATGAAAAACTGTTTTTT. Residues: CASRGPRITNEKLFF. This chain joins TRBV25-1 and TRBJ1-4; no clear D. The CDR3 totals 15 residues. In germline, CDR1 is MGHDK, CDR2 SYGVNS. V gave up 6 bases and J gave up 1 base, with 12 bases separating them.

CDR3 nucleotides: TGCGCCAGTTCCCGACTAGTCCATGAGCAGTTCTTC. This encodes CASSRLVHEQFF. The chain is built from TRBV10-2 and TRBJ2-1; D might be TRBD2 (6 bases). Trimming removed 9 bases from V and 8 bases from J, with 14 bases in between. Per germline, CDR1 WSHSY and CDR2 SAAADI. CDR3 length: 12 residues.

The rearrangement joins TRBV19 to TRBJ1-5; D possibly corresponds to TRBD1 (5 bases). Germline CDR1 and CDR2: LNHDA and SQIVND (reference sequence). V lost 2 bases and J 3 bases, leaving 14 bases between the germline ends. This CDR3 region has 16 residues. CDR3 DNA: TGTGCCAGTAGTATAAGGATGCGGGGGTACAATCAGCCCCAGCATTTT. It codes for CASSIRMRGYNQPQHF.

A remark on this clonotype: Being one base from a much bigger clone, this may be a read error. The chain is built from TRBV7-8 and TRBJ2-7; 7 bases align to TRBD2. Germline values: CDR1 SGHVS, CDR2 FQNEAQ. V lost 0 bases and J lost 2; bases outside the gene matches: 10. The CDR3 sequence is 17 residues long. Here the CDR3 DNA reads TGTGCCAGCAGCTTAGCCCTTCTAAGGGAGGGGACCTACGAGCAGTACTTC. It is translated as CASSLALLREGTYEQYF.

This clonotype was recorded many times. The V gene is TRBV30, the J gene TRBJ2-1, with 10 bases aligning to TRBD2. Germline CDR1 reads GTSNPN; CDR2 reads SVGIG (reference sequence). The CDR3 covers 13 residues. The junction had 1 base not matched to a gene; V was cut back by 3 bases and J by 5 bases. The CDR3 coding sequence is TGTGCCTGGAGCGGGACTAGCGACAATGAGCAGTTCTTC. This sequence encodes CAWSGTSDNEQFF.

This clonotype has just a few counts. CDR3 nucleotides: TGCAGTGCTAGAGGTTCAGGGACTGTTGCGGGTCCCTTTTACAATGAGCAGTTCTTC. This codes for CSARGSGTVAGPFYNEQFF. This chain joins TRBV20-1 and TRBJ2-1; D may be TRBD2 (6 bases). This CDR3 has 19 residues. Germline CDR1 is DFQATT and CDR2 is SNEGSKA (reference sequence). Trimming removed 1 base from V and 4 bases from J, with 26 bases in between.

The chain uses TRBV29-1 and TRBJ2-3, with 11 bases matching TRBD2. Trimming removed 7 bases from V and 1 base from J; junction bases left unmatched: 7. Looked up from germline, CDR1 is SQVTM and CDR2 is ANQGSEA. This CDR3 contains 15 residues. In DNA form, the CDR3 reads TGCAGCGCATTACCGGGACTAGCGGGCACAGATACGCAGTATTTT. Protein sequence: CSALPGLAGTDTQYF.

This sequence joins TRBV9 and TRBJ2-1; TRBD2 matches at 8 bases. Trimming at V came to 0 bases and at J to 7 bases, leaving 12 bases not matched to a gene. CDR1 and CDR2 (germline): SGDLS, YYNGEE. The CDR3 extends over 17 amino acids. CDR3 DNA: TGTGCCAGCAGCGTAGAAGCGGGAGTGCCTCTACGGAATGAGCAGTTCTTC. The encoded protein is CASSVEAGVPLRNEQFF.

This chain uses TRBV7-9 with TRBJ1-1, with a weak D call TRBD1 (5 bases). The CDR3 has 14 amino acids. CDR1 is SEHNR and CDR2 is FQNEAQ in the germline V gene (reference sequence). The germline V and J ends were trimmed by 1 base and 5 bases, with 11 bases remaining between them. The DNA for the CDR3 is TGTGCCAGCAGCTTAGTCCCAGGGCAAACTGAAGCTTTCTTT. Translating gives CASSLVPGQTEAFF.

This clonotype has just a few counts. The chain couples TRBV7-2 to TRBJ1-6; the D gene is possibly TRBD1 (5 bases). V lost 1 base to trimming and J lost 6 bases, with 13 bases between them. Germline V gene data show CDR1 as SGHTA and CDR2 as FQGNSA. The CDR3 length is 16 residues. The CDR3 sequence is CASSLVPGSGNSPLHF. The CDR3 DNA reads TGTGCCAGCAGCTTAGTACCAGGGTCGGGTAATTCACCCCTCCACTTT.

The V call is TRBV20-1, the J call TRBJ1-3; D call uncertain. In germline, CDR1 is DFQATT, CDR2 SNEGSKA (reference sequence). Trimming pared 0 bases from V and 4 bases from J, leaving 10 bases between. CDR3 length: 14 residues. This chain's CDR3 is CSARDPTGGNTIYF. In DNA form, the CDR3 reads TGCAGTGCTAGAGATCCCACTGGGGGAAACACCATATATTTT.

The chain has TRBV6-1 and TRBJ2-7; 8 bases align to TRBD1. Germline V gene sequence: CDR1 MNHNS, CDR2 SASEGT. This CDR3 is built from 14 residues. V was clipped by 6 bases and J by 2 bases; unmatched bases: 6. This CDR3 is CASRDDRGTYEQYF. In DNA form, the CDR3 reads TGTGCCAGCAGGGACGACAGGGGAACCTACGAGCAGTACTTC.

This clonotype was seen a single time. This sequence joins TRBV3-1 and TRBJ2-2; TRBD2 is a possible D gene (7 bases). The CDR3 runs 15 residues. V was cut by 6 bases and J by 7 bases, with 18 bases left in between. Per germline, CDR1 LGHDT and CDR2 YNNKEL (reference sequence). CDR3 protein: CASRRCGSRGGELFF. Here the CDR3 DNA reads TGTGCCAGCAGACGCTGCGGGAGCAGGGGCGGGGAGCTGTTTTTT.

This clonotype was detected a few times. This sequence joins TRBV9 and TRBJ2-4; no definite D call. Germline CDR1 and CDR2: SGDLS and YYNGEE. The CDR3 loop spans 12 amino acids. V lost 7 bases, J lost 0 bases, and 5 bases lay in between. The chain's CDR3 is CASSGAKNIQYF. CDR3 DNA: TGTGCCAGCTCCGGAGCCAAAAACATTCAGTACTTC.

The DNA for the CDR3 is TGTGCCAGCAGTTCCCGGGACAGGGTGGGGTACCAGTACTTC. Protein: CASSSRDRVGYQYF. This rearrangement joins TRBV12-3 or TRBV12-4 to TRBJ2-7, with 9 bases fitting TRBD1. The CDR3 totals 14 residues. Trimming removed 4 bases from V and 10 bases from J; junction bases left unmatched: 11.